The 2 T cell receptor beta chains presented below share a single source sample, sequenced in a study of beta chain features in type 1 diabetes. Every isolated RNA sample was fully reverse transcribed, so sequencing captured expressed TCRB transcripts. The method was immunoSEQ multiplex PCR; TCRdb's version includes in-frame clones alone and lacks a portion of them. The sample lists 300,000 or so clones, less than 9.5% occurring once. The sequencing input was central memory CD4+ T cells from blood. Receptors originate from a young woman in good health.

This clone was detected many times. V and J are TRBV14 and TRBJ2-7, with 7 bases identical to TRBD2. Per the germline V gene, CDR1 is SGHDN and CDR2 is FVKESK. V trimming: 1 base; J trimming: 0 bases; junction bases outside the gene matches: 3. The CDR3 runs to 15 residues. CDR3 sequence reads: CASSQVPGGSYEQYF. The CDR3 nucleotides are TGTGCCAGCAGCCAAGTCCCGGGGGGCTCCTACGAGCAGTACTTC.

This clone was detected a few times. A much more abundant neighbour one base away suggests this may be a read error. In the same sample, other DNA sequences code for this CDR3. The chain carries TRBV9 and TRBJ2-3; D may be TRBD1 (6 bases). V gave up 3 bases and J gave up 1 base, with 9 bases separating them. Germline assignment: CDR1 SGDLS and CDR2 YYNGEE. The CDR3 extends over 14 amino acids. CDR3 nucleotides: TGTGCCAGCAGCGGGCCAGGGGGCACAGATACGCAGTATTTT. Translated: CASSGPGGTDTQYF.